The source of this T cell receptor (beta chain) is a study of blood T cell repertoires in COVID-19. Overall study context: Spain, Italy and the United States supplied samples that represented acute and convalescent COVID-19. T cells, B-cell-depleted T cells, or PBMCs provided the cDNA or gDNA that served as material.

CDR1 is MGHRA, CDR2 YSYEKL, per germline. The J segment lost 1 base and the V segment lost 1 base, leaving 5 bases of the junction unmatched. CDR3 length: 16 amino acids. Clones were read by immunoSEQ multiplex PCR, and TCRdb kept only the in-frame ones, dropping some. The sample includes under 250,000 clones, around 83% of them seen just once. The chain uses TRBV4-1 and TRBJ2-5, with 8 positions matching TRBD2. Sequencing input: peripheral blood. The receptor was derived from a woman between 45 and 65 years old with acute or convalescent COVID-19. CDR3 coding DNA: TGCGCCAGCAGCCAAGGGAGCGGGAGCGCCCAAGAGACCCAGTACTTC. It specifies CASSQGSGSAQETQYF.